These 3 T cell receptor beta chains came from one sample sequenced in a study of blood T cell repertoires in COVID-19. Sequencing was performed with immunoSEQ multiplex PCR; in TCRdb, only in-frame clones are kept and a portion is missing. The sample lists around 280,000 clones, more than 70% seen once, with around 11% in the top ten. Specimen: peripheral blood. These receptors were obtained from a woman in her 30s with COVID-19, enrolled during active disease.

CDR3 coding DNA: TGTGCCAGCAGTCTGGGACTCCAGCAGTTCTTC. Translating gives CASSLGLQQFF. This chain links TRBV6-5 with TRBJ2-1, with D maybe TRBD2 (6 bases). There are 11 residues in the CDR3. Germline CDR1 and CDR2: MNHEY and SVGAGI. The V gene lost 5 bases and the J gene lost 11 bases, with 10 bases spanning the gap.

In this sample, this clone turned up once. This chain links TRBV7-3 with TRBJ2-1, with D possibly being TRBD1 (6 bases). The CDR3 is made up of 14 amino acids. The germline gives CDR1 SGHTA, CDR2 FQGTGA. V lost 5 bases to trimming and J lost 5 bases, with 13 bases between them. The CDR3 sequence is CASSPRRGHNEQFF. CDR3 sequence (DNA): TGTGCCAGCAGCCCCCGCAGGGGCCACAATGAGCAGTTCTTC.

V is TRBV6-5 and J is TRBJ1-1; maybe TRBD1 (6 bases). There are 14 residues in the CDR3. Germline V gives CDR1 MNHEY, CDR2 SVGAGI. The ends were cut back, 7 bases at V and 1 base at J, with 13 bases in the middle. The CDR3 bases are TGTGCCAGCACCACCAGCAGGGGGAACACTGAAGCTTTCTTT. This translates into CASTTSRGNTEAFF.